These T cell receptor beta chains were read from a single sample in a study of blood T cell repertoires in COVID-19. Here immunoSEQ multiplex PCR was the method, and the copy in TCRdb shows in-frame clones only, minus some. Among approximately 150,000 clones listed, around 84% were seen once. Sequencing was performed on peripheral blood. Receptors originate from a man between 70 and 80 years old with acute or convalescent COVID-19. The CDR3 runs from the conserved cysteine through the conserved F or W. A D gene is named only where the DNA matches it firmly. Clone size is stated in some rows and not others, as once, few, many or a class when expanded.

TRBJ2-3	-	TRBV27	-	CASSHRRATSLSTDTQYF	TGTGCCAGCAGCCACCGCCGCGCTACTAGCCTTTCCACAGATACGCAGTATTTT
TRBJ2-1	-	TRBV27	-	CASGPGLSWALEQFF	TGTGCCAGCGGGCCTGGACTTTCCTGGGCGCTGGAGCAGTTCTTC
TRBJ1-3	-	TRBV18	-	CASSPGQGRNTIYF	TGTGCCAGCTCACCAGGGCAGGGCCGAAACACCATATATTTT
TRBJ2-7	TRBD1	TRBV18	-	CASSPPNRGPYEQYF	TGTGCCAGCTCACCACCAAACAGGGGGCCTTACGAGCAGTACTTC
TRBJ1-1	TRBD1	TRBV28	-	CASSFGQGTLFTEAFF	TGTGCCAGCAGTTTCGGACAGGGGACCCTGTTCACTGAAGCTTTCTTT
TRBJ2-1	-	TRBV5-1	-	CASSLEGFSYNEQFF	TGCGCCAGCAGCTTGGAGGGGTTCTCCTACAATGAGCAGTTCTTC
TRBJ1-2	-	TRBV30	-	CAWSVPRGGENYGYTF	TGTGCCTGGAGTGTACCCCGCGGGGGAGAAAACTATGGCTACACCTTC
TRBJ1-1	TRBD1	TRBV27	-	CASSYAAGTAEAFF	TGTGCCAGCAGTTACGCGGCCGGGACAGCAGAAGCTTTCTTT
TRBJ2-3	-	TRBV9	-	CASSVSELTDTQYF	TGTGCCAGCAGCGTATCCGAGCTCACAGATACGCAGTATTTT
TRBJ1-3	-	TRBV6-5	-	CASSTGDSGNTIYF	TGTGCCAGCAGTACAGGAGACTCTGGAAACACCATATATTTT
TRBJ2-4	-	TRBV4-1	-	CASSQVEKLTATLAKNIQYF	TGCGCCAGCAGCCAAGTAGAAAAGTTGACAGCAACACTAGCCAAAAACATTCAGTACTTC
TRBJ1-4	-	TRBV5-1	-	CASSPSGATNEKLFF	TGCGCCAGCAGCCCATCCGGAGCAACTAATGAAAAACTGTTTTTT
TRBJ2-1	-	TRBV12-1	-	CASRSEGQVNNEQFF	TGTGCCAGCAGGTCGGAGGGACAGGTCAACAATGAGCAGTTCTTC
TRBJ1-2	-	TRBV4-2	-	CASSQGGPGGYGYTF	TGTGCCAGCAGCCAAGGGGGTCCCGGGGGTTATGGCTACACCTTC
TRBJ1-2	-	TRBV18	-	CASSPGGYGYTF	TGTGCCAGCTCACCGGGGGGTTATGGCTACACCTTC
TRBJ2-7	TRBD2	TRBV5-1	-	CASSSSTTSGRVEQYF	TGCGCCAGCAGCTCCTCCACGACTAGCGGGAGGGTCGAGCAGTACTTC
TRBJ2-5	-	TRBV7-2	-	CASSLFSGVNAETQYF	TGTGCCAGCAGCTTATTTAGCGGAGTAAATGCAGAGACCCAGTACTTC
TRBJ1-6	-	TRBV3-1/TRBV3-2	-	CASSHTESWDSPLHF	TGTGCCAGCAGTCACACAGAGAGTTGGGATTCACCCCTCCACTTT
TRBJ1-4	TRBD1	TRBV3-1/TRBV3-2	few	CASSRDRNEKLFF	TGTGCCAGCAGCCGGGACAGAAATGAAAAACTGTTTTTT
TRBJ1-2	TRBD1	TRBV2	-	CASSSDRDYGYTF	TGTGCCAGCAGTTCAGACAGGGACTATGGCTACACCTTC
TRBJ1-2	-	TRBV2	-	CASRGEDYGYTF	TGTGCCAGCAGGGGTGAGGACTATGGCTACACCTTC
TRBJ1-3	TRBD1	TRBV6-5	-	CASSWDRSSSGNTIYF	TGTGCCAGCAGTTGGGACAGATCCAGCTCTGGAAACACCATATATTTT
TRBJ2-7	TRBD2	TRBV6-2/TRBV6-3	-	CASSRAGTSGRYGQYF	TGTGCCAGCAGCCGAGCCGGGACTAGCGGGAGATACGGGCAGTACTTC
TRBJ2-1	-	TRBV5-4	-	CASRPSGGSYNEQFF	TGTGCCAGCAGACCGTCCGGGGGCTCCTACAATGAGCAGTTCTTC
TRBJ2-2	TRBD1	TRBV11-3	-	CASSFERGMTGANTGELFF	TGTGCCAGCAGCTTTGAACGTGGGATGACAGGGGCGAACACCGGGGAGCTGTTTTTT
TRBJ1-1	-	TRBV27	-	CASSSIRGREAFF	TGTGCCAGCAGTTCTATCAGAGGGCGAGAAGCTTTCTTT
TRBJ2-3	-	TRBV3-1/TRBV3-2	-	CASSQAGTDTQYF	TGTGCCAGCAGCCAAGCGGGGACAGATACGCAGTATTTT
TRBJ2-6	TRBD1	TRBV24-1	few	CATSDTGTGSSGANVLTF	TGTGCCACCAGTGACACCGGGACAGGTTCCTCTGGGGCCAACGTCCTGACTTTC
TRBJ2-5	TRBD1	TRBV6-5	-	CASRLSGGGETQYF	TGTGCCAGCAGGTTATCAGGGGGCGGGGAGACCCAGTACTTC
TRBJ2-7	-	TRBV5-1	-	CASSLEDSSYEQYF	TGCGCCAGCAGCTTGGAGGACAGCTCCTACGAGCAGTACTTC
TRBJ2-7	TRBD1	TRBV7-2	-	CASSSPDRGLYEQYF	TGTGCCAGCAGCTCCCCCGACAGGGGACTCTACGAGCAGTACTTC
TRBJ1-1	TRBD1	TRBV19	few	CASSFFPGQSNTEAFF	TGTGCCAGTAGTTTTTTCCCGGGACAGTCGAACACTGAAGCTTTCTTT
TRBJ2-5	-	TRBV7-3	-	CASSPLGRRGGQETQYF	TGTGCCAGCAGCCCCCTGGGACGGAGGGGGGGGCAAGAGACCCAGTACTTC
TRBJ1-5	-	TRBV19	-	CASTRTQNQPQHF	TGTGCCAGTACCAGGACACAGAATCAGCCCCAGCATTTT
TRBJ1-2	-	TRBV19	-	CASSVFQDRKTRYGYTF	TGTGCCAGTAGTGTGTTTCAAGACAGGAAAACCCGCTATGGCTACACCTTC
TRBJ2-1	-	TRBV6-5	-	CASSYSAVAGYNEQFF	TGTGCCAGCAGTTACTCGGCTGTTGCGGGGTACAATGAGCAGTTCTTC
TRBJ2-7	TRBD2	TRBV10-3	few	CATAHNGEGSYEQYF	TGTGCCACCGCACACAATGGGGAGGGCTCCTACGAGCAGTACTTC
TRBJ1-2	TRBD1	TRBV5-8	-	CASSLPGGDYGYTF	TGTGCCAGCAGCTTGCCAGGGGGAGACTATGGCTACACCTTC
TRBJ2-3	TRBD2	TRBV6-5	-	CAIPLAGRTDTQYF	TGTGCCATCCCCCTAGCGGGACGCACAGATACGCAGTATTTT
TRBJ1-4	TRBD1	TRBV2	-	CASRGQGGATNEKLFF	TGTGCCAGCAGGGGACAGGGGGGTGCAACTAATGAAAAACTGTTTTTT
TRBJ1-1	-	TRBV28	-	CASTRRVNTEAFF	TGTGCCAGCACCCGACGGGTGAACACTGAAGCTTTCTTT
TRBJ1-6	-	TRBV6-4	-	CASSETGTPGNSPLHF	TGTGCCAGCAGTGAGACGGGAACTCCGGGCAATTCACCCCTCCACTTT
TRBJ1-3	-	TRBV7-6	-	CASSLSGGSGSGNTIYF	TGTGCCAGCAGCTTATCGGGGGGTTCGGGCTCTGGAAACACCATATATTTT
TRBJ1-5	TRBD1	TRBV3-1/TRBV3-2	-	CASSQTGVRQPQHF	TGTGCCAGCAGCCAGACAGGGGTCAGGCAGCCCCAGCATTTT
TRBJ1-6	-	TRBV4-2	-	CASSQDVGGGSPLHF	TGTGCCAGCAGCCAAGATGTGGGGGGTGGGTCACCCCTCCACTTT
TRBJ1-5	-	TRBV5-8	-	CASSSRVGSNQPQHF	TGTGCCAGCAGCTCGAGGGTTGGTAGCAATCAGCCCCAGCATTTT
TRBJ2-5	-	TRBV5-4	-	CASSRESRQETQYF	TGTGCCAGCAGCCGGGAGAGCCGACAAGAGACCCAGTACTTC
TRBJ1-6	TRBD1	TRBV6-1	-	CASSEVRGQGNSPLHF	TGTGCCAGCAGTGAAGTGCGGGGACAGGGAAACTCACCCCTCCACTTT
TRBJ2-7	-	TRBV21-1	once	CASSKAGESYEQYF	TGTGCCAGCAGCAAAGCGGGAGAGTCCTACGAGCAGTACTTC
TRBJ1-1	TRBD1	TRBV4-1	-	CASSPGEGQGYTEAFF	TGCGCCAGCAGCCCAGGGGAAGGACAGGGTTACACTGAAGCTTTCTTT
TRBJ1-2	-	TRBV9	-	CASSVEAGNYGYTF	TGTGCCAGCAGCGTAGAGGCGGGAAACTATGGCTACACCTTC
TRBJ1-2	TRBD1	TRBV18	-	CASSPQGTGSSYGYTF	TGTGCCAGCTCACCACAAGGGACAGGGTCATCCTATGGCTACACCTTC